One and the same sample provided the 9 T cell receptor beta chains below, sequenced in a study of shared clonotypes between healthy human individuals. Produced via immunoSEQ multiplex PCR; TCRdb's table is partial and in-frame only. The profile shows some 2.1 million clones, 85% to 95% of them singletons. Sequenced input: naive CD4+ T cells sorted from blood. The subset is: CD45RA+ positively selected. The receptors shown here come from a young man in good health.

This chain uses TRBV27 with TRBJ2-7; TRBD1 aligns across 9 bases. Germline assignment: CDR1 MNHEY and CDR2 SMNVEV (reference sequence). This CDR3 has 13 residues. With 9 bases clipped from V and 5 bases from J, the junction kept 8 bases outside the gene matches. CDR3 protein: CARTSGQGDEQYF. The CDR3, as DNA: TGTGCCAGGACCTCGGGACAGGGAGACGAGCAGTACTTC.

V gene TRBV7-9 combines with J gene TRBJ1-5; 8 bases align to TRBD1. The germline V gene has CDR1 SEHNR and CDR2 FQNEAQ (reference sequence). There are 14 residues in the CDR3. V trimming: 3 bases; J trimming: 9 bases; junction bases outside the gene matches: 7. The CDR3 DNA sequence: TGTGCCAGCAGCTTTTCAGGGGGCAGGCGGCCCCAGCATTTT. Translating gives CASSFSGGRRPQHF.

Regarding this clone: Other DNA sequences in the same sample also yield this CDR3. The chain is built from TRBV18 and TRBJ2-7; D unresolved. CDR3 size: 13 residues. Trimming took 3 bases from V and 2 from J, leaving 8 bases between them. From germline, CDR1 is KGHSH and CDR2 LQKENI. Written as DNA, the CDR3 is TGTGCCAGCTCACCTGGAGCGACCTACGAGCAGTACTTC. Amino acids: CASSPGATYEQYF.

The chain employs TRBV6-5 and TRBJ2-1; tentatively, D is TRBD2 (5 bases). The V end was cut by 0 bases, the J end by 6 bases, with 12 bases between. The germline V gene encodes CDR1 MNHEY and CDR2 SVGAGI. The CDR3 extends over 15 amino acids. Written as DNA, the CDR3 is TGTGCCAGCAGTTACTCGTTGGTAGGGAGCAATGAGCAGTTCTTC. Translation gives CASSYSLVGSNEQFF.

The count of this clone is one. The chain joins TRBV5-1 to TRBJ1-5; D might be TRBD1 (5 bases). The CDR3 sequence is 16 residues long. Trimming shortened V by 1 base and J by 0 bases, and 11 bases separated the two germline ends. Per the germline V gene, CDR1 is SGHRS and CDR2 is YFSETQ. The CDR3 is CASSLTGNYSNQPQHF. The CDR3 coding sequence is TGCGCCAGCAGCTTGACAGGTAATTATAGCAATCAGCCCCAGCATTTT. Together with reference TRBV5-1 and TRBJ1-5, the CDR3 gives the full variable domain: KAGVTQTPRYLIKTRGQQVTLSCSPISGHRSVSWYQQTPGQGLQFLFEYFSETQRNKGNFPGRFSGRQFSNSRSEMNVSTLELGDSALYLCASSLTGNYSNQPQHFGDGTRLSIL.

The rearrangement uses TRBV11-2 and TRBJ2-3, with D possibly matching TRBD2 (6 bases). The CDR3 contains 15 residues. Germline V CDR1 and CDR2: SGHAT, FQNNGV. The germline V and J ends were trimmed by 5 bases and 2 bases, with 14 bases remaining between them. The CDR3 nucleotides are TGTGCCAGCAGCCGGGACTCCTTAGACACAGATACGCAGTATTTT. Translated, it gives CASSRDSLDTDTQYF. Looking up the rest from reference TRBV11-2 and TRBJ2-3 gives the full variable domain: EAGVAQSPRYKIIEKRQSVAFWCNPISGHATLYWYQQILGQGPKLLIQFQNNGVVDDSQLPKDRFSAERLKGVDSTLKIQPAKLEDSAVYLCASSRDSLDTDTQYFGPGTRLTVL.

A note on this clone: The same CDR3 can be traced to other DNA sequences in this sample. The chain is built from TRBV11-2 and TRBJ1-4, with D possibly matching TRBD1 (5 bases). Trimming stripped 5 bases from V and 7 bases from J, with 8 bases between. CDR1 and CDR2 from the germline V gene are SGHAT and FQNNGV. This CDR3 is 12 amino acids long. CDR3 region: CASSPQGEKLFF. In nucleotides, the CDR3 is TGTGCCAGCAGCCCCCAGGGTGAAAAACTGTTTTTT. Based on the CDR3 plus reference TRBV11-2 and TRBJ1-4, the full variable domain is EAGVAQSPRYKIIEKRQSVAFWCNPISGHATLYWYQQILGQGPKLLIQFQNNGVVDDSQLPKDRFSAERLKGVDSTLKIQPAKLEDSAVYLCASSPQGEKLFFGSGTQLSVL.

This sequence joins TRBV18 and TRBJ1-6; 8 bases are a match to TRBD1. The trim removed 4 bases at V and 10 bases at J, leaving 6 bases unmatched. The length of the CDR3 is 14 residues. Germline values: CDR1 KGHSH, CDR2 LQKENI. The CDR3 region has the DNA TGTGCCAGCTCACGGACAGGGACGGGGTCACCCCTCCACTTT. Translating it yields CASSRTGTGSPLHF.

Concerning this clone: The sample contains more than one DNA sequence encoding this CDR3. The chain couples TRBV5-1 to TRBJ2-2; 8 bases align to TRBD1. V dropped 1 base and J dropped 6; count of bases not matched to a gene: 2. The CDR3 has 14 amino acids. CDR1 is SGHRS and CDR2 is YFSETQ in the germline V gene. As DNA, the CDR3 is TGCGCCAGCAGCTTGCGGACAGGGCCCGGGGAGCTGTTTTTT. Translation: CASSLRTGPGELFF.